Listed here are 31 T cell receptor beta chains from one sample, sequenced in a study of blood T cell repertoires in COVID-19. Sequencing used immunoSEQ multiplex PCR; TCRdb keeps in-frame clones, though not all of them. The sample has about 150,000 clones; 80% to 85% are singletons. The sequenced sample was peripheral blood. Receptor source: a woman aged 55-70 years with acute or convalescent COVID-19.

The chain joins TRBV30 to TRBJ1-1; 10 nucleotides line up with TRBD1. Germline-derived CDR1 and CDR2 are GTSNPN and SVGIG (reference sequence). This CDR3 is 14 amino acids long. Losses at the gene ends were 3 bases for V and 1 base for J; bases not matched to a gene: 2. The CDR3 nucleotides are TGTGCCTGGAGGGACAGGGGGACGAACACTGAAGCTTTCTTT. Residues: CAWRDRGTNTEAFF.

This clone is a singleton in its sample. The DNA of the CDR3 is TGTGCCAGCAGCCGCGGACGGGGGAACACTGAAGCTTTCTTT. This translates into CASSRGRGNTEAFF. This chain links TRBV7-9 with TRBJ1-1; no clear D gene. Germline CDR1 and CDR2: SEHNR and FQNEAQ (reference sequence). The CDR3 has 14 amino acids. Trimming took 5 bases from V and 1 from J, leaving 11 bases between them.

This clone showed up just a few times. The chain combines TRBV5-1 with TRBJ1-4; D is possibly TRBD1 (6 bases). The CDR3 length is 15 residues. Germline values: CDR1 SGHRS, CDR2 YFSETQ. Deletions cut 3 bases from V and 5 bases from J, with 14 bases between. The CDR3 sequence: CASSSRWDMNEKLFF. Here the CDR3 DNA reads TGCGCCAGCAGCTCCCGGTGGGACATGAATGAAAAACTGTTTTTT.

This chain connects TRBV4-2 to TRBJ2-6; 11 bases agree with TRBD1. The ends lost 1 base at V and 0 bases at J; junction bases unmatched: 14. The CDR3 is 22 residues long. Germline V lookup: CDR1 LGHNA, CDR2 YNFKEQ. In DNA, the CDR3 is TGTGCCAGCAGCCAAGTCTCGCTGGACAGGGGGCTTAAGGTCTCTGGGGCCAACGTCCTGACTTTC. Encoded protein: CASSQVSLDRGLKVSGANVLTF.

Only a few counts were recorded for this clone. The same CDR3 also results from other DNA sequences found in this sample. The chain carries TRBV19 and TRBJ1-5; D uncertain. Germline CDR1 and CDR2: LNHDA and SQIVND (reference sequence). CDR3 length equals 13 residues. Deletions cut 3 bases from V and 2 bases from J, with 5 bases between. CDR3 residues: CASSIRGNQPQHF. DNA for the CDR3: TGTGCCAGTAGTATTCGGGGCAATCAGCCCCAGCATTTT.

The CDR3 region has the DNA TGTGCCAGCAGCATTGGCCTCTCACCGAACACCGGGGAGCTGTTTTTT. Translation: CASSIGLSPNTGELFF. The chain has TRBV5-8 and TRBJ2-2; D unclear. Germline V gene lookup returns CDR1 SGHTS and CDR2 YDEGEE. Trimming shortened V by 4 bases and J by 0 bases, and 13 bases separated the two germline ends. The CDR3 is made up of 16 amino acids.

This chain uses TRBV6-5 with TRBJ2-7, with 9 bases that match TRBD2. The germline V gene has CDR1 MNHEY and CDR2 SVGAGI. The CDR3 spans 13 residues. The V and J ends lost 6 bases and 2 bases, in that order; junction bases with no gene match: 2. The CDR3: CASRAGGTYEQYF. DNA for the CDR3: TGTGCCAGCAGAGCGGGGGGAACCTACGAGCAGTACTTC.

The count of this clone is one. The chain couples TRBV5-6 to TRBJ2-7; 12 positions match TRBD1. Germline V gene sequence: CDR1 SGHDT, CDR2 YYEEEE. The CDR3 runs 15 residues. J was trimmed by 3 bases and V by 4 bases; bases with no gene match: 5. Here the CDR3 reads CASSIGTGGGYEQYF. The CDR3 coding sequence is TGTGCCAGCAGCATTGGGACAGGGGGCGGCTACGAGCAGTACTTC. Full variable domain (remainder filled in from reference TRBV5-6 and TRBJ2-7): DAGVTQSPTHLIKTRGQQVTLRCSPKSGHDTVSWYQQALGQGPQFIFQYYEEEERQRGNFPDRFSGHQFPNYSSELNVNALLLGDSALYLCASSIGTGGGYEQYFGPGTRLTVT.

This chain links TRBV4-3 with TRBJ1-4, with TRBD1 identical over 7 bases. J was trimmed by 6 bases and V by 4 bases; bases with no gene match: 8. CDR1 LGHNA and CDR2 YSLEER come from the germline V gene. The CDR3 covers 15 residues. CDR3 DNA sequence: TGCGCCAGCAGCCGCGGACAGGTGGGGTATGAAAAACTGTTTTTT. Its protein is CASSRGQVGYEKLFF.

The V and J genes are TRBV6-6 and TRBJ2-5; TRBD1 matches at 10 bases. The germline V gene encodes CDR1 MNHNY and CDR2 SVGAGI (reference sequence). The junction had 2 bases not matched to a gene; V was cut back by 6 bases and J by 1 base. This CDR3 spans 14 amino acids. Here the CDR3 reads CASRTGGSQETQYF. The CDR3 DNA sequence: TGTGCCAGCAGGACAGGGGGCAGCCAAGAGACCCAGTACTTC.

The rearrangement uses TRBV2 and TRBJ1-5, with TRBD1 identical over 8 bases. Germline assignment: CDR1 SNHLY and CDR2 FYNNEI. V lost 8 bases, J lost 6 bases, and 6 bases stayed unmatched. The CDR3 covers 13 residues. The CDR3 DNA is TGTGCCAGCTCGGACAGGGAACTTCAGCCCCAGCATTTT. It yields the protein CASSDRELQPQHF. Drawing the rest from reference TRBV2 and TRBJ1-5, the complete variable domain is EPEVTQTPSHQVTQMGQEVILRCVPISNHLYFYWYRQILGQKVEFLVSFYNNEISEKSEIFDDQFSVERPDGSNFTLKIRSTKLEDSAMYFCASSDRELQPQHFGDGTRLSIL.

In its sample, this clone was seen a few times. The chain combines TRBV6-2 or TRBV6-3 with TRBJ2-7; a weak D match, TRBD2 (5 bases). The V gene lost 6 bases and the J gene lost 2 bases, with 11 bases spanning the gap. From germline, CDR1 is MNHEY and CDR2 SVGEGT. CDR3 size: 13 residues. CDR3 amino acids: CASSLLLAYEQYF. Written as DNA, the CDR3 is TGTGCCAGCAGCCTCTTACTAGCCTACGAGCAGTACTTC.

This sequence joins TRBV7-2 and TRBJ1-6; TRBD1 matches at 8 bases. This CDR3 has 14 residues. Germline V lookup: CDR1 SGHTA, CDR2 FQGNSA. V was clipped by 5 bases and J by 14 bases; unmatched bases: 11. The CDR3 region has the DNA TGTGCCAGCAGCCCAGGACAGGGAGGCAGAGCCCTCCACTTT. Encoded protein: CASSPGQGGRALHF.

V is TRBV4-3 and J is TRBJ2-3; 10 bases match TRBD2. J lost 6 bases, V lost 0 bases, and 9 bases had no gene match. The CDR3 spans 17 residues. CDR1 and CDR2 from the germline V gene are LGHNA and YSLEER. DNA of the CDR3: TGCGCCAGCAGCCAAGATCCCAGCGGGGGGGATGGCGATACGCAGTATTTT. Amino acid sequence: CASSQDPSGGDGDTQYF.

The chain couples TRBV4-3 to TRBJ1-2, with 9 nucleotides matching TRBD1. CDR1 is LGHNA, CDR2 YSLEER, per germline. The V and J ends lost 2 bases and 6 bases, in that order; junction bases with no gene match: 7. This CDR3 has 15 residues. The DNA for the CDR3 is TGCGCCAGCAGCCAAATGGACAGGGGATTCGATGGCTACACCTTC. Translating it yields CASSQMDRGFDGYTF.

This clone was recorded once. The chain joins TRBV20-1 to TRBJ2-3; D gene uncertain. Germline V gene data show CDR1 as DFQATT and CDR2 as SNEGSKA (reference sequence). Trimming shortened V by 7 bases and J by 6 bases, and 11 bases separated the two germline ends. CDR3 length equals 11 residues. CDR3 in amino acids: CSVAGRDTQYF. The CDR3 region has the DNA TGCAGTGTCGCTGGTCGGGATACGCAGTATTTT.

The genes are TRBV4-1 and TRBJ2-2, with 11 bases aligning to TRBD2. Germline lookup yields CDR1 MGHRA and CDR2 YSYEKL. This CDR3 is 17 amino acids long. The ends lost 1 base at V and 3 bases at J; junction bases unmatched: 4. The chain's CDR3 is CASSQGLAGGDTGELFF. CDR3 sequence (DNA): TGCGCCAGCAGCCAAGGTCTAGCGGGGGGCGACACCGGGGAGCTGTTTTTT.

The chain has TRBV19 and TRBJ1-4; no firm D call. In germline, CDR1 is LNHDA, CDR2 SQIVND (reference sequence). The V end was cut by 1 base, the J end by 2 bases, with 8 bases between. CDR3 size: 15 residues. This CDR3 is CASSIVGATNEKLFF. For the CDR3, the DNA is TGTGCCAGTAGTATAGTCGGAGCGACTAATGAAAAACTGTTTTTT.

V and J are TRBV6-5 and TRBJ1-1; the match to TRBD1 covers 9 bases. The CDR3 runs to 15 residues. V lost 6 bases, J lost 1 base, and 6 bases stayed unmatched. Germline loops: CDR1 MNHEY, CDR2 SVGAGI. The DNA of the CDR3 is TGTGCCAGCAGGAGACAGGGGGATTCGAACACTGAAGCTTTCTTT. Translating gives CASRRQGDSNTEAFF.

The chain uses TRBV7-6 and TRBJ2-5, with D possibly being TRBD2 (6 bases). Germline CDR1 and CDR2: SGHVS and FNYEAQ. The V and J ends lost 0 bases and 3 bases respectively, with 8 bases between them. The CDR3 extends over 14 amino acids. CDR3 in amino acids: CASSLAGGEETQYF. The DNA for the CDR3 is TGTGCCAGCAGCTTAGCGGGGGGAGAAGAGACCCAGTACTTC.

The CDR3 here is CASSQERANYGYTF. CDR3 coding DNA: TGTGCCAGCAGCCAAGAGAGGGCGAACTATGGCTACACCTTC. This chain connects TRBV7-2 to TRBJ1-2, with no clear D. The V gene lost 5 bases and the J gene lost 2 bases, with 12 bases spanning the gap. The CDR3 runs 14 residues. Germline assignment: CDR1 SGHTA and CDR2 FQGNSA.

This chain joins TRBV4-2 and TRBJ1-2; TRBD1 matches 7 bases. CDR3 length equals 16 residues. Germline CDR1 LGHNA, CDR2 YNFKEQ. With V trimmed by 2 bases and J by 5 bases, 11 bases remained unmatched. CDR3 residues: CASSQSSRTGRYGYTF. For the CDR3, the DNA is TGTGCCAGCAGCCAAAGTTCCCGGACAGGACGGTATGGCTACACCTTC.

With respect to this clone: Other DNA sequences from this sample encode an identical CDR3 as well. J is TRBJ1-5 and V is TRBV19; tentatively, D is TRBD1 (6 bases). Germline lookup yields CDR1 LNHDA and CDR2 SQIVND (reference sequence). This CDR3 is 13 amino acids long. V was trimmed by 0 bases and J by 7 bases, leaving 7 bases between them. The CDR3 region is CASSIDRGQPQHF. The DNA for the CDR3 is TGTGCCAGTAGTATAGACAGGGGCCAGCCCCAGCATTTT. The full variable domain, with the rest looked up from reference TRBV19 and TRBJ1-5, is DGGITQSPKYLFRKEGQNVTLSCEQNLNHDAMYWYRQDPGQGLRLIYYSQIVNDFQKGDIAEGYSVSREKKESFPLTVTSAQKNPTAFYLCASSIDRGQPQHFGDGTRLSIL.

The rearrangement joins TRBV7-3 to TRBJ2-7; TRBD1 is a possible D gene (6 bases). Germline V CDR1 and CDR2: SGHTA, FQGTGA. The V end was cut by 2 bases, the J end by 2 bases, with 13 bases between. This CDR3 is built from 15 residues. The DNA of the CDR3 is TGTGCCAGCAGCTTATTTGCAGGGGAAACCTACGAGCAGTACTTC. Its translation: CASSLFAGETYEQYF.

V and J are TRBV14 and TRBJ2-2, with D uncertain. Germline assignment: CDR1 SGHDN and CDR2 FVKESK. CDR3 size: 13 residues. The ends were cut back, 4 bases at V and 5 bases at J, with 8 bases in the middle. The CDR3 loop reads CASSLRLTGELFF. In nucleotides, the CDR3 is TGTGCCAGCAGCCTCCGTCTGACCGGGGAGCTGTTTTTT.

The CDR3 loop is CASSLVAGGYEQYF. CDR3 nucleotide sequence: TGTGCCAGCAGCTTGGTGGCAGGGGGTTACGAGCAGTACTTC. V and J are TRBV5-5 and TRBJ2-7; 7 nucleotides align to TRBD1. Unmatched junction bases numbered 4, after V lost 0 bases and J lost 4 bases. CDR3 length: 14 residues. Germline CDR1 and CDR2: SGHKS and YYEKEE (reference sequence).

This clone has only a few counts. The J gene is TRBJ1-1, the V gene TRBV14, with 9 bases identical to TRBD1. This CDR3 spans 15 amino acids. V gave up 5 bases and J gave up 1 base; unmatched junction bases: 5. The V gene's germline CDR1 is SGHDN and CDR2 FVKESK. This CDR3 is CASSVLTGGNTEAFF. Written as DNA, the CDR3 is TGTGCCAGCAGCGTCTTGACAGGGGGGAACACTGAAGCTTTCTTT.

The chain couples TRBV19 to TRBJ1-4, with TRBD1 matching 8 bases. Germline loops: CDR1 LNHDA, CDR2 SQIVND (reference sequence). CDR3 size: 15 residues. V lost 6 bases, J lost 3 bases, and 6 bases stayed unmatched. CDR3 sequence: CASRAQGQANEKLFF. The DNA of the CDR3 is TGTGCCAGTAGGGCCCAGGGACAGGCTAATGAAAAACTGTTTTTT.

Turning to this clone: One junction end does not reproduce the germline sequence, and a read error may be involved. CDR3 nucleotide sequence: TGCGCTAGCAGCCAAGCAGGTTACCGGGACAGGGCGCCTTATGGCTACACCTTC. Protein: CASSQAGYRDRAPYGYTF. This sequence joins TRBV4-1 and TRBJ1-2, with TRBD1 matching 9 bases. The CDR3 runs 18 residues. From germline, CDR1 is MGHRA and CDR2 YSYEKL.

The rearrangement joins TRBV6-6 to TRBJ1-1; no firm D call. The CDR3 totals 15 residues. The germline gives CDR1 MNHNY, CDR2 SVGAGI (reference sequence). V was cut by 4 bases and J by 3 bases, with 15 bases left in between. The CDR3 DNA reads as TGTGCCAGCAGTTCACCCCACGATGCGGACACTGAAGCTTTCTTT. Its protein product is CASSSPHDADTEAFF.

Many counts were recorded for this clone. This chain links TRBV19 with TRBJ2-2, with TRBD2 as a possible D gene (6 bases). CDR3 length: 13 residues. Germline assignment: CDR1 LNHDA and CDR2 SQIVND (reference sequence). Between the trimmed V and J ends, which lost 6 bases and 7 bases, there was a span of 12 bases. CDR3 bases: TGTGCCAGTAGCGTCGGGAGATTCGGGGAGCTGTTTTTT. It encodes CASSVGRFGELFF.